A single T cell receptor beta chain is shown here with its context. The sample originates from a study of blood T cell repertoires in COVID-19. Study at large: Sample material is recorded as cDNA or gDNA derived from T cells, B-cell-depleted T cells, or PBMCs.

Data came from immunoSEQ multiplex PCR; TCRdb stores just in-frame clones and leaves some out. The sample yields over 250,000 clones, more than 75% seen once. There are 14 residues in the CDR3. With 4 bases removed from V and 5 bases from J, the gap between germline ends came to 14 bases. The germline CDR1 and CDR2 sequences are SEHNR and FQNEAQ (reference sequence). The specimen sequenced was PBMCs or T cells enriched from blood (not recorded which). The chain carries TRBV7-9 and TRBJ2-5; a weak D match, TRBD2 (5 bases). This TCR was sampled from a man aged 55-75 years who had recovered from COVID-19. CDR3: CASSSPRPGETQYF. The DNA of the CDR3 is TGTGCCAGCAGCTCACCGCGACCGGGGGAGACCCAGTACTTC.